This T cell receptor beta chain was captured by sequencing in a study of response to subunit inactivated influenza vaccine. Study findings and constraints: New T cells are recruited in small numbers by each seasonal influenza vaccination, according to the authors' suggestion.

TCRdb reanalysed the RT-PCR reads using MiXCR and keeps one entry per CDR3 protein. The sample yields approximately 520,000 distinct CDR3 sequences, approximately 16% seen once. The CDR3 length is 16 residues. Deletions cut 3 bases from V and 5 bases from J, with 19 bases between. Germline V CDR1 and CDR2: ENHRY, SYGVKD. With regard to this clonotype: Its cognate antigen is unknown.

The sample consisted of CD4+ T cells sorted from PBMCs, taken about 24 months after vaccination. The chain has TRBV10-3 and TRBJ2-5, with D perhaps assigned TRBD1 or TRBD2 (5 bases each). The TCR was taken from a man between 50 and 75 years old who received an inactivated influenza vaccine. As DNA, the CDR3 is TGTGCCATCAGTGATGACTATGGGACCTCTGAGGAGACCCAGTACTTC. Its translation is CAISDDYGTSEETQYF.